This note documents a single TCR beta chain sequence. Its antigen is not identified. These data come from a study of shared clonotypes between healthy human individuals. Whole-study context: Per donor, CD8 memory used one plate, CD8 naive used two, CD4 memory used three and CD4 naive used three. Study-wide results and limits: Sequencing depth was a factor that was expected to affect clonotype sharing among donors.

Germline V gives CDR1 SGHRS, CDR2 YFSETQ. V shed 0 bases and J shed 4 bases, with 13 bases lying between them. The CDR3 length is 15 residues. Deep-level assay runs were performed. Sequencing used immunoSEQ multiplex PCR; TCRdb keeps in-frame clones, though not all of them. In the table there are 2,100,000 or so clones, 95% of which are singletons. The chain recombines TRBV5-1 with TRBJ1-2, with TRBD1 as a possible D gene (5 bases). The source is a man between 18 and 35 years old in good health. Sequenced sample: naive CD4+ T cells sorted from blood. Described subset: CD45RA+ positively selected. This CDR3 is CASSLDPQGIYGYTF. The CDR3 DNA is TGCGCCAGCAGCTTGGACCCCCAGGGAATCTATGGCTACACCTTC. The full variable domain, its missing parts supplied by reference TRBV5-1 and TRBJ1-2, is KAGVTQTPRYLIKTRGQQVTLSCSPISGHRSVSWYQQTPGQGLQFLFEYFSETQRNKGNFPGRFSGRQFSNSRSEMNVSTLELGDSALYLCASSLDPQGIYGYTFGSGTRLTVV.